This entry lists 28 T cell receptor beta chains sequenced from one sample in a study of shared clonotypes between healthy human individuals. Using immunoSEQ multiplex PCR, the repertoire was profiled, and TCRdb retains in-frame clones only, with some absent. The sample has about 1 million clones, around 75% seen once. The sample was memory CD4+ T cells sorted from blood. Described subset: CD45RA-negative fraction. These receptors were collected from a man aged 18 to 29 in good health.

The CDR3 DNA is TGTGCTAGTGGTTTGGGAACAGGGGGCAACACCGGGGAGCTGTTTTTT. It codes for CASGLGTGGNTGELFF. This rearrangement joins TRBV12-5 to TRBJ2-2; 9 bases agree with TRBD1. This CDR3 comprises 16 residues. Unmatched junction bases numbered 2, after V lost 1 base and J lost 2 bases. Germline assignment: CDR1 LGHNT and CDR2 FRNRAP. Together with reference TRBV12-5 and TRBJ2-2, the CDR3 gives the full variable domain: DARVTQTPRHKVTEMGQEVTMRCQPILGHNTVFWYRQTMMQGLELLAYFRNRAPLDDSGMPKDRFSAEMPDATLATLKIQPSEPRDSAVYFCASGLGTGGNTGELFFGEGSRLTVL.

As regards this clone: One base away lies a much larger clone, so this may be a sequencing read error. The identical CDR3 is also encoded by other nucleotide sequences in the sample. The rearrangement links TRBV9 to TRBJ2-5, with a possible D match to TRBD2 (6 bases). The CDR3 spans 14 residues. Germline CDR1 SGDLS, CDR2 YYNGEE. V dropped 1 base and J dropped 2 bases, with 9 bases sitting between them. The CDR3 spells CASSVYGGQETQYF. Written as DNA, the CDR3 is TGTGCCAGCAGCGTATACGGGGGTCAAGAGACCCAGTACTTC.

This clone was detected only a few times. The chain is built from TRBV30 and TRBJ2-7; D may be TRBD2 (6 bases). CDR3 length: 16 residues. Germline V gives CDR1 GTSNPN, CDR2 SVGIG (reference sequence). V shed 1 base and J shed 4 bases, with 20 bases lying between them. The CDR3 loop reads CAWSDRDSFREYEQYF. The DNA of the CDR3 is TGTGCCTGGAGTGACCGGGACTCCTTCCGAGAATACGAGCAGTACTTC.

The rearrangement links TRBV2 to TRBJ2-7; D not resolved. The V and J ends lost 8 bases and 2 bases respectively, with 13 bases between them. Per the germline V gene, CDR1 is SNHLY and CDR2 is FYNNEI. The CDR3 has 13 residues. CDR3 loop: CASAVLRTYEQYF. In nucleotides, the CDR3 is TGTGCCAGCGCCGTCTTGAGGACCTACGAGCAGTACTTC.

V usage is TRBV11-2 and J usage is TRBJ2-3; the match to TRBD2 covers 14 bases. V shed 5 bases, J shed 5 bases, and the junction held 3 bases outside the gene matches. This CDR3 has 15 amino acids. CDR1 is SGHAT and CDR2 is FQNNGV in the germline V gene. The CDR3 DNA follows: TGTGCCAGCAGCACGGGACTAGCGGGAGTAGATACGCAGTATTTT. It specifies CASSTGLAGVDTQYF.

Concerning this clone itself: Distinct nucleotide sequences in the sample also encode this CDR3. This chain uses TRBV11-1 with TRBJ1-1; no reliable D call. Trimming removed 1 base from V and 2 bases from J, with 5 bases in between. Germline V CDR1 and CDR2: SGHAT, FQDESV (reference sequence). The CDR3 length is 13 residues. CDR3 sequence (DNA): TGTGCCAGCAGCTTAGGGAGAAACACTGAAGCTTTCTTT. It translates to CASSLGRNTEAFF.

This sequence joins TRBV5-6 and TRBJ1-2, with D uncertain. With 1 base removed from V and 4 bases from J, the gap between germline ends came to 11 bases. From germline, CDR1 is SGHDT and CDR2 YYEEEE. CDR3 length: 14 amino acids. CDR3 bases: TGTGCCAGCAGCTTGAATCGCCTAGGCTATGGCTACACCTTC. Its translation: CASSLNRLGYGYTF.

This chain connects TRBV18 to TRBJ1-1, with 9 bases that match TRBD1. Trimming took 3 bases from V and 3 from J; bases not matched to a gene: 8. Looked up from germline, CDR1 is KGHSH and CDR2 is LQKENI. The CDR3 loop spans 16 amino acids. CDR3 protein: CASSPAPGQGDTEAFF. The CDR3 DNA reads TGTGCCAGCTCACCGGCCCCGGGACAGGGTGACACTGAAGCTTTCTTT.

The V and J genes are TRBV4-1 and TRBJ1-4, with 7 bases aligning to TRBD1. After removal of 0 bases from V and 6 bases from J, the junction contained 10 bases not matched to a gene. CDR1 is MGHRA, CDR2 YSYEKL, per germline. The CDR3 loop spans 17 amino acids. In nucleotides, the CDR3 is TGCGCCAGCAGCCAAGAATACAGGGGACGCTACGATGAAAAACTGTTTTTT. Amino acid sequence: CASSQEYRGRYDEKLFF.

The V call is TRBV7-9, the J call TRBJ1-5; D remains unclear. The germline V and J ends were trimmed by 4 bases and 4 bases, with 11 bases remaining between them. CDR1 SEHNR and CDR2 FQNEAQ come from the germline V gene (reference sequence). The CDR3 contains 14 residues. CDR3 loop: CASSSTVRNQPQHF. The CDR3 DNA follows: TGTGCCAGCAGCTCTACAGTTAGGAATCAGCCCCAGCATTTT.

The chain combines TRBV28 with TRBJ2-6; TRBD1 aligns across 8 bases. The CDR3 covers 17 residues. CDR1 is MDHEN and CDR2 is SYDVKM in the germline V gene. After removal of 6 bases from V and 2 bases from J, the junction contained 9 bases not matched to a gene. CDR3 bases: TGTGCCAGCAGCCCCGGGGCAGGGGGCGCTGGGGCCAACGTCCTGACTTTC. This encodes CASSPGAGGAGANVLTF.

The CDR3 reads CASRELAVSTDTQYF. The CDR3, as DNA: TGTGCCAGCCGTGAACTAGCGGTGAGCACAGATACGCAGTATTTT. This chain links TRBV18 with TRBJ2-3; 8 positions match TRBD2. V was clipped by 8 bases and J by 0 bases; unmatched bases: 7. CDR3 size: 15 residues. Germline values: CDR1 KGHSH, CDR2 LQKENI.

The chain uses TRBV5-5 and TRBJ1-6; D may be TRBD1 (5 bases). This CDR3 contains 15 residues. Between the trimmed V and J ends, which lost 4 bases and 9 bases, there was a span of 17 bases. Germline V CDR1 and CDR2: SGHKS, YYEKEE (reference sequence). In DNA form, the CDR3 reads TGTGCCAGCAGCCCACTAGGGGTATTGGGTTCACCCCTCCACTTT. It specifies CASSPLGVLGSPLHF.

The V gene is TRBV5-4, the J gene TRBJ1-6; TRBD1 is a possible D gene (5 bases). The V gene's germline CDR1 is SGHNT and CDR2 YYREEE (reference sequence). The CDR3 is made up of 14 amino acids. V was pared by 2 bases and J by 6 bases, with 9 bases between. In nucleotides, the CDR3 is TGTGCCAGCAGCTTACAAGGGACTAATTCACCCCTCCACTTT. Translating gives CASSLQGTNSPLHF.

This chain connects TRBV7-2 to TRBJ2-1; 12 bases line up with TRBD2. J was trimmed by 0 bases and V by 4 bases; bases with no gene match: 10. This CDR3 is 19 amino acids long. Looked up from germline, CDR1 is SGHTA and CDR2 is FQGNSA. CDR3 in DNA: TGTGCCAGCAGCTATCTCGGACTAGCGGGACCGGGCTCCTACAATGAGCAGTTCTTC. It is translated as CASSYLGLAGPGSYNEQFF.

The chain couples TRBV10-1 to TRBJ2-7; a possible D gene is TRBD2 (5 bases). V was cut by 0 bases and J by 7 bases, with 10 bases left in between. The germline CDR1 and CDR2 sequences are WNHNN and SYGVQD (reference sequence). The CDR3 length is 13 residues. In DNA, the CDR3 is TGCGCCAGCAGTGAGTCGATTAGAGGGGAGCAGTACTTC. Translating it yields CASSESIRGEQYF.

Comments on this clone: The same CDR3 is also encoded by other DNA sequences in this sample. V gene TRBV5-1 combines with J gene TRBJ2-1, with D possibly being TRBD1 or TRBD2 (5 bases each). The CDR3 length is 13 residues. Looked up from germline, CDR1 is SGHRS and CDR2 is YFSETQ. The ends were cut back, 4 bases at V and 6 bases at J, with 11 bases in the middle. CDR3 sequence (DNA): TGCGCCAGCAGCCTAGCAGGGTCCAATGAGCAGTTCTTC. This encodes CASSLAGSNEQFF. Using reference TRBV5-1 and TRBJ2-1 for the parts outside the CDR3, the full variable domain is KAGVTQTPRYLIKTRGQQVTLSCSPISGHRSVSWYQQTPGQGLQFLFEYFSETQRNKGNFPGRFSGRQFSNSRSEMNVSTLELGDSALYLCASSLAGSNEQFFGPGTRLTVL.

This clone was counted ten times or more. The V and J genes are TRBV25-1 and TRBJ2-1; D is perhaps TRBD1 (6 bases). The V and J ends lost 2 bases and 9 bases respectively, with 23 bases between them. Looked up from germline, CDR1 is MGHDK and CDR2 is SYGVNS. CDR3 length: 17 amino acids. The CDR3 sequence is CASSEPNRVRTQSEQFF. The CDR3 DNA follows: TGTGCCAGCAGTGAACCAAACAGGGTTCGAACCCAAAGTGAGCAGTTCTTC. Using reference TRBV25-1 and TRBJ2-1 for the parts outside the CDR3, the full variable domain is EADIYQTPRYLVIGTGKKITLECSQTMGHDKMYWYQQDPGMELHLIHYSYGVNSTEKGDLSSESTVSRIRTEHFPLTLESARPSHTSQYLCASSEPNRVRTQSEQFFGPGTRLTVL.

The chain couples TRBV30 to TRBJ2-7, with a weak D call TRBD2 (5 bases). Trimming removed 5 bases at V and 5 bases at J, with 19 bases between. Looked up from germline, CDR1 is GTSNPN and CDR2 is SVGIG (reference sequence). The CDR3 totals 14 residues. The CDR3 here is CAWRGGGRVDEQYF. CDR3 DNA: TGTGCCTGGCGTGGAGGCGGCCGGGTGGACGAGCAGTACTTC.

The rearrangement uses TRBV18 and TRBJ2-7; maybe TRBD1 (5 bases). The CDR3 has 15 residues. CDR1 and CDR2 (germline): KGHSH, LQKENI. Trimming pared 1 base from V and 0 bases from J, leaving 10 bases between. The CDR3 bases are TGTGCCAGCTCACCACAGGGGCCGAACTCCTACGAGCAGTACTTC. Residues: CASSPQGPNSYEQYF. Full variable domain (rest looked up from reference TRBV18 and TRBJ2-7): NAGVMQNPRHLVRRRGQEARLRCSPMKGHSHVYWYRQLPEEGLKFMVYLQKENIIDESGMPKERFSAEFPKEGPSILRIQQVVRGDSAAYFCASSPQGPNSYEQYFGPGTRLTVT.

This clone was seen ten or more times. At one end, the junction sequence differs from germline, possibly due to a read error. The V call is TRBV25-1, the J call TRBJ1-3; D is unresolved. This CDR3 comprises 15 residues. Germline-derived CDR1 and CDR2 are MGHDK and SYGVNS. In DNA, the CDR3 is TGTGCCAGCAGCGGCGGAGGGAGGTCTGGTAACACCATATATTTT. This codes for CASSGGGRSGNTIYF.

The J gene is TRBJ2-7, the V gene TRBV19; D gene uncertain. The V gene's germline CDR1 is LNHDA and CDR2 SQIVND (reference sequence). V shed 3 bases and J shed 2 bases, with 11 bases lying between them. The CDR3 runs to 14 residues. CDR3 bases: TGTGCCAGTAGTATTAGGTACGCGACCTACGAGCAGTACTTC. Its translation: CASSIRYATYEQYF. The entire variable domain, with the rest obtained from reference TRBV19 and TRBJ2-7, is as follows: DGGITQSPKYLFRKEGQNVTLSCEQNLNHDAMYWYRQDPGQGLRLIYYSQIVNDFQKGDIAEGYSVSREKKESFPLTVTSAQKNPTAFYLCASSIRYATYEQYFGPGTRLTVT.

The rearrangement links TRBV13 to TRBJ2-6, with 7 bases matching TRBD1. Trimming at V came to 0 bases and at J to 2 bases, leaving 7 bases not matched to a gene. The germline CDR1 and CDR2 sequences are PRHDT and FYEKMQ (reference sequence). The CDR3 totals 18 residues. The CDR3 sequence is CASSLGNRGVAGANVLTF. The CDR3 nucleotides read TGTGCCAGCAGCTTAGGCAACAGGGGAGTGGCTGGGGCCAACGTCCTGACTTTC.

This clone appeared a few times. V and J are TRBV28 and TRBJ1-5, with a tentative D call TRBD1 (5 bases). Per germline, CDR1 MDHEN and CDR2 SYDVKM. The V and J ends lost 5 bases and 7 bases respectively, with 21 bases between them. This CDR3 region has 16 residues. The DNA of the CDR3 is TGTGCCAGCAGTCGCCGGGACGGCCCTCCCAGACAGCCCCAGCATTTT. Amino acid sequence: CASSRRDGPPRQPQHF. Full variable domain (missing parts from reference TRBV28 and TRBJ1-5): DVKVTQSSRYLVKRTGEKVFLECVQDMDHENMFWYRQDPGLGLRLIYFSYDVKMKEKGDIPEGYSVSREKKERFSLILESASTNQTSMYLCASSRRDGPPRQPQHFGDGTRLSIL.

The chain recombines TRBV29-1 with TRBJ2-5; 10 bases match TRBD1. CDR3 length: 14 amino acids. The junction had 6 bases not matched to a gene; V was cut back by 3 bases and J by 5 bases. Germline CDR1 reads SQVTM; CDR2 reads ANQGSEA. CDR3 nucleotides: TGCAGCGTTGACGGGACAGGGGTTTGGGAGACCCAGTACTTC. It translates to CSVDGTGVWETQYF. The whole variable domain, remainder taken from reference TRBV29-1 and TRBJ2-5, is SAVISQKPSRDICQRGTSLTIQCQVDSQVTMMFWYRQQPGQSLTLIATANQGSEATYESGFVIDKFPISRPNLTFSTLTVSNMSPEDSSIYLCSVDGTGVWETQYFGPGTRLLVL.

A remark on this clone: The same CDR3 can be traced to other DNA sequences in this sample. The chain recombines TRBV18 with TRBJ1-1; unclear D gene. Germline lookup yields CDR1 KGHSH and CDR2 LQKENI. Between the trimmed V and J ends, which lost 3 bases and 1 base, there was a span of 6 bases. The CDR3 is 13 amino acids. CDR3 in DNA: TGTGCCAGCTCACCCGGACCGAACACTGAAGCTTTCTTT. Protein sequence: CASSPGPNTEAFF.

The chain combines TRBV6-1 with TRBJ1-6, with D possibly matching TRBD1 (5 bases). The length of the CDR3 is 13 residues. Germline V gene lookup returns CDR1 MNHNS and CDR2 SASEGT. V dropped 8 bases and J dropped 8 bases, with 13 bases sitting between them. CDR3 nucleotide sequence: TGTGCCAGCTCCGGGACTTGGGATTCACCCCTCCACTTT. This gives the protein CASSGTWDSPLHF.

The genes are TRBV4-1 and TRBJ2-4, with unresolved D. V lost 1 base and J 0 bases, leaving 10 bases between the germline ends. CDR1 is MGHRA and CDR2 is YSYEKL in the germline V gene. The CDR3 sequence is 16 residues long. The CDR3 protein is CASSQGRDLAKNIQYF. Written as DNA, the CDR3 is TGCGCCAGCAGCCAAGGGCGAGACCTAGCCAAAAACATTCAGTACTTC.